This T cell receptor beta chain was recovered during a study of blood T cells in healthy people across ages. Regarding the study as a whole: Unknown CMV status may confound age-related changes in expanded clones.

Each sample used at least 7 million PBMCs. PCR was performed a second time for about 6 to 12 cycles using a sample-barcoded 5' primer and a J-beta primer mix. TCRdb analysed the 5' RACE reads with MiXCR anew, one entry per CDR3 protein. The sample holds about 1.6 million distinct CDR3 sequences; about 31% are singletons and the top ten take about 11%. A remark on this clonotype: Its antigen is unidentified.

Deletions cut 6 bases from V and 0 bases from J, with 19 bases between. The CDR3 is 16 amino acids. Germline assignment: CDR1 DFQATT and CDR2 SNEGSKA (reference sequence). The V gene is TRBV20-1, the J gene TRBJ2-3; D may correspond to TRBD1 or TRBD2 (5 bases each). Input material: blood. This TCR was sampled from a woman younger than 45 in good health. The CDR3 loop reads CSAPTGTTYSTDTQYF. The CDR3 bases are TGCAGTGCCCCGACCGGGACCACCTATAGCACAGATACGCAGTATTTT.